The 24 T cell receptor beta chains below come from one sample, sequenced in a study of shared clonotypes between healthy human individuals. Libraries were prepared by immunoSEQ multiplex PCR; TCRdb keeps only in-frame clonotypes and omits some of them. Of 500,000 to 550,000 clones listed, roughly 95% were seen once; the top ten hold approximately 0.067%. The sequenced sample consisted of naive CD4+ T cells sorted from blood. Subset of the sample: CD45RA+ positively selected. The source of these receptors is a woman in her twenties or thirties in good health.

The chain has TRBV5-1 and TRBJ2-7; D unresolved. V dropped 2 bases and J dropped 0 bases, with 6 bases sitting between them. Germline values: CDR1 SGHRS, CDR2 YFSETQ. CDR3 length equals 13 residues. CDR3 sequence (DNA): TGCGCCAGCAGCTTCGACACCTCCTACGAGCAGTACTTC. Protein: CASSFDTSYEQYF.

This clone came up once. The chain combines TRBV9 with TRBJ2-5; 8 bases fit TRBD1. Losses at the gene ends were 0 bases for V and 2 bases for J; bases not matched to a gene: 6. Looked up from germline, CDR1 is SGDLS and CDR2 is YYNGEE. This CDR3 is built from 16 residues. This CDR3 reads CASSVAPGGRQETQYF. The CDR3 DNA reads TGTGCCAGCAGCGTAGCCCCAGGGGGCCGGCAAGAGACCCAGTACTTC.

This chain uses TRBV27 with TRBJ2-1, with TRBD2 matching 9 bases. Germline V gene lookup returns CDR1 MNHEY and CDR2 SMNVEV (reference sequence). CDR3 length: 15 residues. The V and J ends lost 2 bases and 2 bases, in that order; junction bases with no gene match: 1. The CDR3 region is CASSLGTSTYNEQFF. CDR3 coding DNA: TGTGCCAGCAGTTTAGGGACTAGCACCTACAATGAGCAGTTCTTC.

The rearrangement links TRBV28 to TRBJ1-2; 10 bases line up with TRBD1. CDR1 and CDR2 from the germline V gene are MDHEN and SYDVKM. The V and J ends lost 6 bases and 6 bases, in that order; junction bases with no gene match: 10. The CDR3 totals 15 residues. CDR3 bases: TGTGCCAGCAGCACACCGACAGGGGGCGCGGATGGCTACACCTTC. This gives the protein CASSTPTGGADGYTF.

The chain is built from TRBV18 and TRBJ2-5, with D possibly being TRBD2 (6 bases). CDR1 is KGHSH and CDR2 is LQKENI in the germline V gene. The CDR3 runs to 16 residues. V gave up 4 bases and J gave up 4 bases, with 19 bases separating them. In nucleotides, the CDR3 is TGTGCCAGCTCACTTTGGGGAACACAGGAGGGAGAGACCCAGTACTTC. This translates into CASSLWGTQEGETQYF.

This clone was seen just once. This chain links TRBV4-1 with TRBJ1-1, with 8 bases lining up with TRBD1. The germline V gene encodes CDR1 MGHRA and CDR2 YSYEKL. The CDR3 contains 16 residues. The J segment lost 0 bases and the V segment lost 4 bases, leaving 7 bases of the junction unmatched. The CDR3 DNA sequence: TGCGCCAGCAGCCCCGGACAGGGCCCGGTGAACACTGAAGCTTTCTTT. This codes for CASSPGQGPVNTEAFF.

The gene calls are TRBV5-1 and TRBJ1-1; 7 positions match TRBD1. The CDR3 contains 15 residues. The V gene end was trimmed by 2 bases and the J gene end by 1 base; junction bases not matched to a gene: 5. Germline V gene data show CDR1 as SGHRS and CDR2 as YFSETQ. CDR3 nucleotide sequence: TGCGCCAGCAGCTTTCGTACAGGGGCGAACACTGAAGCTTTCTTT. Translated: CASSFRTGANTEAFF.

The rearrangement uses TRBV28 and TRBJ1-2, with D maybe TRBD1 (6 bases). The CDR3 totals 14 residues. Germline V lookup: CDR1 MDHEN, CDR2 SYDVKM. Deletions cut 3 bases from V and 4 bases from J, with 12 bases between. CDR3 protein: CASSFGDKGYGYTF. The DNA for the CDR3 is TGTGCCAGCAGTTTCGGGGACAAAGGCTATGGCTACACCTTC.

The chain joins TRBV6-5 to TRBJ2-6; unclear D gene. Looked up from germline, CDR1 is MNHEY and CDR2 is SVGAGI. The CDR3 extends over 16 amino acids. V was pared by 1 base and J by 0 bases, with 7 bases between. CDR3 loop: CASSYFPNSGANVLTF. The CDR3 DNA follows: TGTGCCAGCAGTTACTTTCCCAACTCTGGGGCCAACGTCCTGACTTTC.

V gene TRBV15 combines with J gene TRBJ2-1, with 9 bases identical to TRBD2. Germline V gives CDR1 LNHNV, CDR2 YYDKDF (reference sequence). The CDR3 has 17 residues. After removal of 5 bases from V and 3 bases from J, the junction contained 11 bases not matched to a gene. CDR3 bases: TGTGCCACCAGCCGTGATTGGCGGGAGGGCCTCTACAATGAGCAGTTCTTC. Translation gives CATSRDWREGLYNEQFF. The full variable domain, with the rest looked up from reference TRBV15 and TRBJ2-1, is DAMVIQNPRYQVTQFGKPVTLSCSQTLNHNVMYWYQQKSSQAPKLLFHYYDKDFNNEADTPDNFQSRRPNTSFCFLDIRSPGLGDTAMYLCATSRDWREGLYNEQFFGPGTRLTVL.

The gene calls are TRBV11-2 and TRBJ2-1; 9 bases fit TRBD2. Germline assignment: CDR1 SGHAT and CDR2 FQNNGV. The V and J ends lost 3 bases and 4 bases, in that order; junction bases with no gene match: 10. The length of the CDR3 is 17 residues. The CDR3 here is CASSFRGGGRVYNEQFF. Written as DNA, the CDR3 is TGTGCCAGCAGCTTCAGGGGCGGCGGGAGGGTGTACAATGAGCAGTTCTTC.

The chain employs TRBV21-1 and TRBJ1-4; the D call in the table, TRBD1, was not verified against the DNA. TRBV21-1 constitutes a pseudogene. The length of the CDR3 is 15 residues. The chain's CDR3 is CASVITGGESEKLFF. The CDR3 nucleotides read TGTGCCAGCGTAATTACAGGGGGTGAGAGCGAAAAACTGTTTTTT.

The chain uses TRBV28 and TRBJ1-1, with TRBD1 as a possible D gene (5 bases). V dropped 3 bases and J dropped 9 bases, with 14 bases sitting between them. The CDR3 spans 13 residues. Germline V gives CDR1 MDHEN, CDR2 SYDVKM. This chain's CDR3 is CASSLDQTEKAFF. In nucleotides, the CDR3 is TGTGCCAGCAGTTTGGACCAGACAGAAAAAGCTTTCTTT. Using reference TRBV28 and TRBJ1-1 for the parts outside the CDR3, the full variable domain is DVKVTQSSRYLVKRTGEKVFLECVQDMDHENMFWYRQDPGLGLRLIYFSYDVKMKEKGDIPEGYSVSREKKERFSLILESASTNQTSMYLCASSLDQTEKAFFGQGTRLTVV.

J is TRBJ1-4 and V is TRBV6-6; TRBD1 agrees at 10 bases. CDR1 and CDR2 (germline): MNHNY, SVGAGI (reference sequence). The V and J ends lost 4 bases and 10 bases, in that order; junction bases with no gene match: 12. The CDR3 runs 16 residues. CDR3 coding DNA: TGTGCCAGCAGTTCACCTAGACAGGGGGCGAGCCCAAAACTGTTTTTT. Protein product: CASSSPRQGASPKLFF.

This chain links TRBV5-6 with TRBJ1-2; 9 bases line up with TRBD1. The germline gives CDR1 SGHDT, CDR2 YYEEEE. This CDR3 has 16 residues. Trimming took 3 bases from V and 5 from J; bases not matched to a gene: 11. The chain's CDR3 is CASSSLGQGLLYGYTF. DNA for the CDR3: TGTGCCAGCAGCTCCTTGGGACAGGGTCTCTTGTATGGCTACACCTTC.

The chain links TRBV28 to TRBJ1-5; D is uncertain. Deletions cut 3 bases from V and 7 bases from J, with 10 bases between. Germline CDR1 is MDHEN and CDR2 is SYDVKM. This CDR3 has 13 residues. This CDR3 reads CASSFSSRQPQHF. The CDR3 nucleotides read TGTGCCAGCAGTTTTAGCTCTCGGCAGCCCCAGCATTTT.

Details on this clone: The sample has other DNA sequences that encode this CDR3 too. The chain employs TRBV28 and TRBJ2-1; D gene ambiguous. CDR1 is MDHEN and CDR2 is SYDVKM in the germline V gene. V dropped 1 base and J dropped 0 bases, with 10 bases sitting between them. The CDR3 has 16 residues. CDR3 sequence: CASSLFSGSSYNEQFF. CDR3 nucleotide sequence: TGTGCCAGCAGTTTATTCTCAGGTAGCTCCTACAATGAGCAGTTCTTC.

This chain links TRBV27 with TRBJ1-3; tentative D call: TRBD1 (5 bases). The germline V gene has CDR1 MNHEY and CDR2 SMNVEV (reference sequence). The CDR3 totals 14 residues. Trimming cost V 4 bases and J 5 bases, with 12 bases left between them. As DNA, the CDR3 is TGTGCCAGCAGTTCCGGGGGTAGGAGAAACACCATATATTTT. This codes for CASSSGGRRNTIYF.

The genes are TRBV2 and TRBJ2-7, with a tentative D call TRBD2 (6 bases). This CDR3 has 12 residues. Germline CDR1 reads SNHLY; CDR2 reads FYNNEI. V lost 10 bases and J lost 9, with 19 bases in between. CDR3 sequence reads: CATSGVRQGQYF. CDR3 bases: TGTGCCACGTCGGGAGTACGGCAAGGGCAGTACTTC. The variable domain in full, completed from reference TRBV2 and TRBJ2-7, reads EPEVTQTPSHQVTQMGQEVILRCVPISNHLYFYWYRQILGQKVEFLVSFYNNEISEKSEIFDDQFSVERPDGSNFTLKIRSTKLEDSAMYFCATSGVRQGQYFGPGTRLTVT.

V is TRBV29-1 and J is TRBJ2-4; D tentatively fits TRBD1 or TRBD2 (5 bases each). Germline lookup yields CDR1 SQVTM and CDR2 ANQGSEA. Between the trimmed V and J ends, which lost 7 bases and 8 bases, there was a span of 9 bases. The CDR3 loop spans 10 amino acids. The CDR3 loop is CSARDDIQYF. CDR3 sequence (DNA): TGCAGCGCCCGGGACGACATTCAGTACTTC.

The chain links TRBV14 to TRBJ2-2, with 8 positions matching TRBD2. CDR3 length: 19 amino acids. CDR1 and CDR2 (germline): SGHDN, FVKESK. The V and J ends lost 1 base and 0 bases, in that order; junction bases with no gene match: 10. The CDR3 is CASSQAYGLAGANTGELFF. Written as DNA, the CDR3 is TGTGCCAGCAGCCAAGCTTATGGGCTAGCGGGCGCGAACACCGGGGAGCTGTTTTTT. Complete variable domain (other parts from reference TRBV14 and TRBJ2-2): EAGVTQFPSHSVIEKGQTVTLRCDPISGHDNLYWYRRVMGKEIKFLLHFVKESKQDESGMPNNRFLAERTGGTYSTLKVQPAELEDSGVYFCASSQAYGLAGANTGELFFGEGSRLTVL.

The chain couples TRBV4-1 to TRBJ2-1; 13 bases are shared with TRBD2. In germline, CDR1 is MGHRA, CDR2 YSYEKL. This CDR3 contains 19 residues. Trimming took 0 bases from V and 0 from J; bases not matched to a gene: 5. The CDR3 loop reads CASSQEGTSGISSYNEQFF. DNA for the CDR3: TGCGCCAGCAGCCAAGAGGGGACTAGCGGGATTAGCTCCTACAATGAGCAGTTCTTC.

This rearrangement joins TRBV27 to TRBJ1-2; maybe TRBD1 (5 bases). The CDR3 has 15 amino acids. V lost 5 bases and J 6 bases, leaving 19 bases between the germline ends. Germline V gene sequence: CDR1 MNHEY, CDR2 SMNVEV (reference sequence). CDR3 DNA sequence: TGTGCCAGCAGTCCCCGGGTAGGGGCGCGCAATGGCTACACCTTC. Translating it yields CASSPRVGARNGYTF.

The J gene is TRBJ1-2, the V gene TRBV5-1; D remains unclear. The CDR3 loop spans 14 amino acids. The germline CDR1 and CDR2 sequences are SGHRS and YFSETQ. Trimming cost V 0 bases and J 1 base, with 7 bases left between them. This chain's CDR3 is CASSLGQVNYGYTF. The CDR3 DNA follows: TGCGCCAGCAGCTTGGGCCAGGTTAACTATGGCTACACCTTC.